A selection of T cell receptor beta chains follows, all from one sample in a study of beta chain features in type 1 diabetes. Profiling relied on immunoSEQ multiplex PCR, and the TCRdb table lists in-frame clones only, not all of them. The sample contains 250,000 to 400,000 clones, 14% of which appear only once. Sequenced sample: central memory CD4+ T cells from blood. The receptor source for this set is a man aged 25 to 40 in good health. Each CDR3 is given with its conserved first and last residue. The D gene is left open where the match is weak. Size values are once, few and many counts, or a class for expanded clones, and some rows have none.

j_call	clone_size	d_call	v_call	cdr3_nt	cdr3_aa
TRBJ1-2	many	-	TRBV18	TGTGCCAGCTCACTCCAGACAGATGGCTACACCTTC	CASSLQTDGYTF
TRBJ1-6	many	-	TRBV2	TGTGCCAGCTTGGAGAGCAATTCACCCCTCCACTTT	CASLESNSPLHF
TRBJ2-5	-	TRBD2	TRBV10-2	TGCGCCAGCAGTGACAGCGGGGGGATTCGGGAGACCCAGTACTTC	CASSDSGGIRETQYF
TRBJ2-3	few	TRBD1	TRBV2	TGTGCCAGCAGAAGGACAGGGAATGAGGGCACAGATACGCAGTATTTT	CASRRTGNEGTDTQYF
TRBJ1-4	few	-	TRBV4-2	TGTGCCAGCAGCCAAGCAGGGTCGGGGGAAAAACTGTTTTTT	CASSQAGSGEKLFF
TRBJ2-3	-	-	TRBV5-1	TGCGCCAGCAGCTTGGAAGTCAACCCTACAGATACGCAGTATTTT	CASSLEVNPTDTQYF
TRBJ2-1	few	TRBD2	TRBV7-6	TGTGCCAGCAGCTTGCTAGCGGGAGGGCCGAACAATGAGCAGTTCTTC	CASSLLAGGPNNEQFF
TRBJ2-7	-	-	TRBV23-1	TGCGCCGGATCGAAAAGGCGGAAAACCTACGAGCAGTACTTC	CAGSKRRKTYEQYF
TRBJ2-3	few	-	TRBV5-5	TGTGCCAGCAGCGTTCGACTGATTTCTAGCACAGATACGCAGTATTTT	CASSVRLISSTDTQYF
TRBJ1-6	-	-	TRBV7-2	TGTGCCAGCAGCTTATCCCGGCAGGGCGGGCGTTCACCCCTCCACTTT	CASSLSRQGGRSPLHF
TRBJ2-5	few	TRBD1	TRBV2	TGTGCCAGCAGTCTTGGACAGGGACCAGAGACCCAGTACTTC	CASSLGQGPETQYF
TRBJ2-1	-	TRBD2	TRBV7-3	TGTGCCAGCAGCGCCTCCGGGACTAGCGGGTATTACAATGAGCAGTTCTTC	CASSASGTSGYYNEQFF
TRBJ2-1	few	-	TRBV5-1	TGCGCCAGCAGCTTGGTAGGGGCCCCCGACAATGAGCAGTTCTTC	CASSLVGAPDNEQFF
TRBJ1-4	-	-	TRBV5-5	TGTGCCAGCAGCCCGAGACAGGTAGGCGAAAAACTGTTTTTT	CASSPRQVGEKLFF
TRBJ1-3	-	-	TRBV19	TGTGCCAGTAGCGGGTTCTCTGGAAACACCATATATTTT	CASSGFSGNTIYF
TRBJ2-5	-	-	TRBV5-1	TGCGCCAGCACCAATGGGGGTTCCCAAGAGACCCAGTACTTC	CASTNGGSQETQYF
TRBJ1-2	-	-	TRBV4-3	TGCGCCAGCAGCCAAGCAGGGACACCTTATGGCTACACCTTC	CASSQAGTPYGYTF
TRBJ2-5	-	TRBD2	TRBV4-2	TGTGCCAGCAGCCCTGGGACTAGCGGGCAAGAGACCCAGTACTTC	CASSPGTSGQETQYF
TRBJ2-2	-	-	TRBV19	TGTGCCACTCGAAGACCAGGGACACTCAACACCGGGGAGCTGTTTTTT	CATRRPGTLNTGELFF
TRBJ2-2	few	TRBD1	TRBV2	TGTGCCAGCAGTGAACAGGGGGAAGAGGGGGAGCTGTTTTTT	CASSEQGEEGELFF
TRBJ2-2	few	TRBD1	TRBV2	TGTGCCAGCAATGACAGGGTGTCATCATCCGGGGAGCTGTTTTTT	CASNDRVSSSGELFF
TRBJ2-7	-	-	TRBV10-3	TGTGCCAGCAGTCCGGACGGAAGAGGCTACGAGCAGTACTTC	CASSPDGRGYEQYF
TRBJ2-5	few	-	TRBV7-2	TGTGCCAGCAGCTTAGGTACCCGCGAGACCCAGTACTTC	CASSLGTRETQYF
TRBJ2-3	-	TRBD2	TRBV6-5	TGTGCCAGCCGTAGCGGGGGCCCCATCACAGATACGCAGTATTTT	CASRSGGPITDTQYF
TRBJ2-1	-	-	TRBV6-6	TGTGCCAGCAGTGGCCAGGGGCGCTCCTACAATGAGCAGTTCTTC	CASSGQGRSYNEQFF
TRBJ2-1	few	TRBD2	TRBV4-1	TGCGCCAGCAGCCAAGATCGGCTAGCGGGACACAATGAGCAGTTCTTC	CASSQDRLAGHNEQFF
TRBJ2-2	few	-	TRBV30	TGTGCCTGGAGTGTCGGGGTGGCCGGGGAGCTGTTTTTT	CAWSVGVAGELFF
TRBJ2-5	few	-	TRBV11-3	TGTGCCAGCAGCTCGACCCGGGGCAAAGAGACCCAGTACTTC	CASSSTRGKETQYF
TRBJ2-5	few	TRBD2	TRBV9	TGTGCCTCCTATCTAGCGGGGCCCTTACAAGAGACCCAGTACTTC	CASYLAGPLQETQYF
TRBJ2-7	-	TRBD1	TRBV10-3	TGTGCCATCAGGGACGGACAGGGAGGACGGGAGCAGTACTTC	CAIRDGQGGREQYF
TRBJ2-7	-	TRBD2	TRBV7-2	TGTGCCAGCAGCGTGGAGGGACTAGCGGGGGTTGAGCAGTACTTC	CASSVEGLAGVEQYF
TRBJ2-3	few	TRBD1	TRBV7-3	TGTGCCAGCAGCCGCGGACAGGGGCAAATAAATACGCAGTATTTT	CASSRGQGQINTQYF
TRBJ1-2	many	-	TRBV27	TGTGCCAGCAGTCTAACGGGCGTCTATGGCTACACCTTC	CASSLTGVYGYTF
TRBJ2-5	few	-	TRBV9	TGTGCCAGCAGCGCGACACAGGGTCGGGAGACCCAGTACTTC	CASSATQGRETQYF
TRBJ2-2	-	-	TRBV5-1	TGCGCCAGCAGCTTGGCCACATCAGGGAAGGCCGGGGAGCTGTTTTTT	CASSLATSGKAGELFF